The TCR beta chain under discussion was sequenced for a study of B cell selection in AIRE deficiency. This table comes from immunoSEQ multiplex PCR, and its TCRdb copy is limited to in-frame clones, with some not included. The data contain 28,000 or so clones, roughly 90% of them singletons. Per the germline V gene, CDR1 is LNHDA and CDR2 is SQIVND (reference sequence). J gave up 6 bases and V 5 bases, and 10 bases lay outside the gene matches. This CDR3 contains 15 residues. Regulatory T cells were sorted as CD4+CD25hiCD127low/negative cells. The chain couples TRBV19 to TRBJ1-5, with TRBD1 matching over 7 bases. This TCR was sampled from a human donor in good health. The sample consisted of CD4+CD25+ Tregs sorted from PBMCs. CDR3 in amino acids: CASSVDRDSGQPQHF. In DNA, the CDR3 is TGTGCCAGTAGTGTCGACAGGGACAGCGGTCAGCCCCAGCATTTT.